Listed below are T cell receptor beta chains from one sample, sequenced in a study of blood T cell repertoires in COVID-19. The table came from immunoSEQ multiplex PCR; TCRdb's copy has only in-frame clones and leaves some out. The sample lists 150,000 to 200,000 clones; 81% were seen once. Sequencing used PBMCs or T cells enriched from blood (not recorded which). These receptors all stem from a woman in her thirties or forties with acute COVID-19. Each CDR3 is given without its conserved first and last residue.

V gene: TRBV7-8
J gene: TRBJ1-5
CDR3 protein: ASSLNRLGGNQPQH

V gene: TRBV27
J gene: TRBJ2-2
CDR3 protein: ASSLRPGTSGIANTGELF

V gene: TRBV7-6
J gene: TRBJ2-1
CDR3 protein: ASSLRRGYDEQF

V gene: TRBV11-2
J gene: TRBJ2-7
CDR3 protein: ASSSFGGGQKYEQY

V gene: TRBV30
J gene: TRBJ1-1
CDR3 protein: AWTDRAEAF

V gene: TRBV6-5
J gene: TRBJ2-7
CDR3 protein: ASGPSGPYEQY

V gene: TRBV3-1/TRBV3-2
J gene: TRBJ2-5
CDR3 protein: ASSQARLAGATKTQY

V gene: TRBV9
J gene: TRBJ2-1
CDR3 protein: ASSATTSGTLTEQF

V gene: TRBV7-2
J gene: TRBJ1-1
CDR3 protein: ASSRSQMNTEAF

V gene: TRBV19
J gene: TRBJ1-4
CDR3 protein: ASSILNRANEKLF

V gene: TRBV7-8
J gene: TRBJ1-2
CDR3 protein: ASSFTGGGGYT

V gene: TRBV3-1/TRBV3-2
J gene: TRBJ2-5
CDR3 protein: ASSQNARDEETQY

V gene: TRBV19
J gene: TRBJ2-2
CDR3 protein: ASSGKGRKTGELF

V gene: TRBV5-1
J gene: TRBJ2-5
CDR3 protein: ASNLLIAGELQETQY

V gene: TRBV2
J gene: TRBJ2-1
CDR3 protein: ASSEATSGHEQF

V gene: TRBV6-6
J gene: TRBJ2-3
CDR3 protein: ASSSGGIGTDTQY

V gene: TRBV15
J gene: TRBJ2-2
CDR3 protein: ATSRAAGLAGVTGELF

V gene: TRBV5-4
J gene: TRBJ2-7
CDR3 protein: ASSSHGRKADEQY

V gene: TRBV5-6
J gene: TRBJ1-1
CDR3 protein: ASSSGTGVLDTEAF

V gene: TRBV21-1
J gene: TRBJ1-2
CDR3 protein: ASSNSDSYGYT

V gene: TRBV4-1
J gene: TRBJ2-5
CDR3 protein: ASSQVISAPETQY

V gene: TRBV13
J gene: TRBJ1-2
CDR3 protein: ASSIQANYGYT

V gene: TRBV19
J gene: TRBJ2-1
CDR3 protein: ASTSFHNEQF

V gene: TRBV19
J gene: TRBJ1-2
CDR3 protein: ATLTAPNYGYT

V gene: TRBV7-9
J gene: TRBJ1-1
CDR3 protein: ASSPTRRETEAF

V gene: TRBV4-2
J gene: TRBJ2-2
CDR3 protein: ATKQGPDANTGELF

V gene: TRBV7-8
J gene: TRBJ2-3
CDR3 protein: ASSSPPREKGALSTDTQY

V gene: TRBV9
J gene: TRBJ1-2
CDR3 protein: ASSARQHYGYT

V gene: TRBV9
J gene: TRBJ2-3
CDR3 protein: ASSLGLAGVKDTQY

V gene: TRBV18
J gene: TRBJ1-6
CDR3 protein: ASSPRQGASDSPLH

V gene: TRBV10-3
J gene: TRBJ2-3
CDR3 protein: AIGTSGRGSGPTDTQY

V gene: TRBV18
J gene: TRBJ2-4
CDR3 protein: ASSPPGRDGNIQY

V gene: TRBV19
J gene: TRBJ1-5
CDR3 protein: ASSGADSPRGNQPQH

V gene: TRBV19
J gene: TRBJ2-1
CDR3 protein: ASSIGDYTYNEQF

V gene: TRBV29-1
J gene: TRBJ2-3
CDR3 protein: SVVRSTDTQY

V gene: TRBV2
J gene: TRBJ1-1
CDR3 protein: ASSSFWAGVTEAF

V gene: TRBV6-2/TRBV6-3
J gene: TRBJ1-4
CDR3 protein: ASSAGGAANEKLF

V gene: TRBV5-4
J gene: TRBJ1-6
CDR3 protein: ASSWDRGNSPLH

V gene: TRBV27
J gene: TRBJ1-2
CDR3 protein: ASRDRTGGAYGYT

V gene: TRBV10-3
J gene: TRBJ1-3
CDR3 protein: AIRNDRGNTIY

V gene: TRBV9
J gene: TRBJ1-2
CDR3 protein: ASTSHSGNYGYT

V gene: TRBV30
J gene: TRBJ1-2
CDR3 protein: AWRAGGNYGYT

V gene: TRBV5-1
J gene: TRBJ1-1
CDR3 protein: ASTLTGGALGVEAF

V gene: TRBV25-1
J gene: TRBJ1-1
CDR3 protein: ASSIIRTAGEEAF

V gene: TRBV6-1
J gene: TRBJ2-3
CDR3 protein: ASSEVGGGNTDTQY

V gene: TRBV10-3
J gene: TRBJ2-7
CDR3 protein: AIATGESYEQY

V gene: TRBV7-2
J gene: TRBJ2-3
CDR3 protein: ASSTRGLTSVRTDTQY

V gene: TRBV6-5
J gene: TRBJ1-1
CDR3 protein: ASRGGWSEAF

V gene: TRBV7-9
J gene: TRBJ1-2
CDR3 protein: ASSPDRGGYGYT

V gene: TRBV7-3
J gene: TRBJ2-7
CDR3 protein: ASSLTRDYEQY

V gene: TRBV6-5
J gene: TRBJ2-1
CDR3 protein: ASRETSDEQF

V gene: TRBV21-1
J gene: TRBJ2-5
CDR3 protein: ASSKARGRAETQY

V gene: TRBV6-6
J gene: TRBJ1-6
CDR3 protein: ASSRSAPRGSYNSPLH

V gene: TRBV4-2
J gene: TRBJ1-6
CDR3 protein: ASSQERGSPLH

V gene: TRBV13
J gene: TRBJ2-7
CDR3 protein: ASSPVGSPEQY